One and the same sample provided the 22 T cell receptor beta chains below, sequenced in a study of blood T cells in healthy people across ages. Combining a sample-barcoded 5' primer with a J-beta primer mix, a second PCR ran for roughly 7 to 12 cycles. From the 5' RACE reads, TCRdb called clonotypes with MiXCR, one entry per CDR3 protein. The sample has 800,000 to 950,000 distinct CDR3 sequences; roughly 40% are singletons. What was sequenced was blood. The receptors come from a man in his late teens or twenties in good health.

The sample holds many counts of this clonotype. The V call is TRBV5-1, the J call TRBJ1-2; D gene ambiguous. Germline-derived CDR1 and CDR2 are SGHRS and YFSETQ. The germline V and J ends were trimmed by 1 base and 1 base, with 8 bases remaining between them. The CDR3 is 14 residues long. CDR3 DNA sequence: TGCGCCAGCAGCTTGTCGGACTTTAACTATGGCTACACCTTC. The encoded protein is CASSLSDFNYGYTF.

This clonotype was seen a handful of times. The CDR3 DNA is TGTGCCAGCAGCTGGGGAGTAAGGACTGAAGCTTTCTTT. This sequence encodes CASSWGVRTEAFF. The V and J genes are TRBV7-3 and TRBJ1-1; no clear D. Germline V gene lookup returns CDR1 SGHTA and CDR2 FQGTGA. Trimming pared 4 bases from V and 5 bases from J, leaving 11 bases between. CDR3 length equals 13 residues. Variable domain in full (rest from reference TRBV7-3 and TRBJ1-1): GAGVSQTPSNKVTEKGKYVELRCDPISGHTALYWYRQSLGQGPEFLIYFQGTGAADDSGLPNDRFFAVRPEGSVSTLKIQRTERGDSAVYLCASSWGVRTEAFFGQGTRLTVV.

The chain couples TRBV29-1 to TRBJ1-1; D gene ambiguous. The V end lost 0 bases, the J end lost 0 bases, and 2 bases lay between the germline ends. The germline V gene encodes CDR1 SQVTM and CDR2 ANQGSEA. This CDR3 spans 12 amino acids. The CDR3 protein is CSVEDMNTEAFF. Written as DNA, the CDR3 is TGCAGCGTTGAAGATATGAACACTGAAGCTTTCTTT. Filled out from reference TRBV29-1 and TRBJ1-1, the complete variable domain reads SAVISQKPSRDICQRGTSLTIQCQVDSQVTMMFWYRQQPGQSLTLIATANQGSEATYESGFVIDKFPISRPNLTFSTLTVSNMSPEDSSIYLCSVEDMNTEAFFGQGTRLTVV.

The V call is TRBV5-1, the J call TRBJ2-3, with 10 bases that match TRBD2. With 0 bases clipped from V and 5 bases from J, the junction kept 3 bases outside the gene matches. The CDR3 loop spans 15 amino acids. Germline assignment: CDR1 SGHRS and CDR2 YFSETQ. The CDR3, as DNA: TGCGCCAGCAGCTTGGGACTAGCGGGTGTAGATACGCAGTATTTT. This codes for CASSLGLAGVDTQYF.

The gene calls are TRBV4-3 and TRBJ1-1; maybe TRBD1 (5 bases). CDR3 length equals 16 residues. Looked up from germline, CDR1 is LGHNA and CDR2 is YSLEER. V was shortened by 4 bases and J by 4 bases, with 19 bases between the two germline ends. The CDR3 here is CASSRGRPGSVTEAFF. In DNA form, the CDR3 reads TGCGCCAGCAGCCGAGGAAGACCAGGGTCGGTCACTGAAGCTTTCTTT.

V is TRBV2 and J is TRBJ2-3; 11 bases map to TRBD2. This CDR3 has 16 residues. The J segment lost 0 bases and the V segment lost 3 bases, leaving 2 bases of the junction unmatched. Per the germline V gene, CDR1 is SNHLY and CDR2 is FYNNEI. CDR3 region: CASSDGTSGSTDTQYF. As DNA, the CDR3 is TGTGCCAGCAGTGACGGGACTAGCGGAAGCACAGATACGCAGTATTTT. The full variable domain, in which reference TRBV2 and TRBJ2-3 provide the parts outside the CDR3, is EPEVTQTPSHQVTQMGQEVILRCVPISNHLYFYWYRQILGQKVEFLVSFYNNEISEKSEIFDDQFSVERPDGSNFTLKIRSTKLEDSAMYFCASSDGTSGSTDTQYFGPGTRLTVL.

The sample holds many counts of this clonotype. V and J are TRBV7-9 and TRBJ2-7; D unresolved. Germline CDR1 and CDR2: SEHNR and FQNEAQ (reference sequence). The V end was cut by 5 bases, the J end by 5 bases, with 7 bases between. The CDR3 contains 11 residues. The CDR3 bases are TGTGCCAGCAGCCCCGGGCACGAGCAGTACTTC. It specifies CASSPGHEQYF.

This chain links TRBV20-1 with TRBJ1-2, with D perhaps TRBD1 (5 bases). V was cut by 0 bases and J by 4 bases, with 18 bases left in between. Germline V CDR1 and CDR2: DFQATT, SNEGSKA (reference sequence). The CDR3 is 16 amino acids. This CDR3 reads CSAREFGTGEVYGYTF. The DNA of the CDR3 is TGCAGTGCTAGAGAATTTGGTACAGGAGAAGTCTATGGCTACACCTTC.

Points on this clonotype: This may be a read error, as it is one base from a much larger clone. The chain joins TRBV4-3 to TRBJ2-5; the D gene is possibly TRBD1 (6 bases). The germline V and J ends were trimmed by 4 bases and 11 bases, with 23 bases remaining between them. Germline CDR1 LGHNA, CDR2 YSLEER. This CDR3 has 15 residues. The CDR3 region has the DNA TGCGCCAGCAGCCCCGAAGATACTTGGGGGCTTGAGCAGTACTTC. This translates into CASSPEDTWGLEQYF.

This clonotype was recorded at least ten times. The CDR3, as DNA: TGTGCCACCAGTCTTAACACAGATACGCAGTATTTT. Protein: CATSLNTDTQYF. The chain recombines TRBV15 with TRBJ2-3; D ambiguous. CDR3 length: 12 amino acids. Germline V gene sequence: CDR1 LNHNV, CDR2 YYDKDF (reference sequence). V was pared by 6 bases and J by 2 bases, with 6 bases between.

This clonotype came up a few times. The chain is built from TRBV4-1 and TRBJ2-7; D is possibly TRBD1 (5 bases). V gave up 5 bases and J gave up 4 bases, with 21 bases separating them. CDR1 MGHRA and CDR2 YSYEKL come from the germline V gene. The CDR3 runs to 16 residues. CDR3: CASSSSTGQGVYEQYF. Here the CDR3 DNA reads TGCGCCAGCAGCTCCAGTACAGGCCAGGGTGTTTACGAGCAGTACTTC.

This clonotype was found many times. This chain links TRBV20-1 with TRBJ1-1; 8 bases are a match to TRBD1. CDR1 and CDR2 (germline): DFQATT, SNEGSKA (reference sequence). Trimming cost V 6 bases and J 11 bases; bases outside gene matches: 14. This CDR3 comprises 13 residues. The CDR3 nucleotides are TGCAGTGCAAATACGGGACAGGCTGTCTTGGCTTTCTTT. It is translated as CSANTGQAVLAFF.

There are many counts of this clonotype. This chain uses TRBV5-1 with TRBJ2-7; D unresolved. The V end lost 0 bases, the J end lost 4 bases, and 11 bases lay between the germline ends. The germline V gene encodes CDR1 SGHRS and CDR2 YFSETQ. The CDR3 has 14 residues. In DNA form, the CDR3 reads TGCGCCAGCAGCTTGGCCAACGAGAGGTACGAGCAGTACTTC. It yields the protein CASSLANERYEQYF.

This clonotype was detected a few times. J is TRBJ2-3 and V is TRBV11-2; D unresolved. CDR3 size: 12 residues. Germline lookup yields CDR1 SGHAT and CDR2 FQNNGV. V lost 7 bases and J 2 bases, leaving 7 bases between the germline ends. The CDR3 DNA follows: TGTGCCAGCACAGCTTCCACAGATACGCAGTATTTT. Protein: CASTASTDTQYF.

The chain carries TRBV7-2 and TRBJ2-5, with a tentative D call TRBD2 (6 bases). CDR1 and CDR2 from the germline V gene are SGHTA and FQGNSA. Trimming cost V 5 bases and J 1 base, with 17 bases left between them. The CDR3 covers 16 residues. The CDR3 loop reads CASSPMGGGTQETQYF. CDR3 DNA sequence: TGTGCCAGCAGCCCTATGGGTGGGGGGACCCAAGAGACCCAGTACTTC. Variable domain in full (rest from reference TRBV7-2 and TRBJ2-5): GAGVSQSPSNKVTEKGKDVELRCDPISGHTALYWYRQSLGQGLEFLIYFQGNSAPDKSGLPSDRFSAERTGGSVSTLTIQRTQQEDSAVYLCASSPMGGGTQETQYFGPGTRLLVL.

This clonotype came up a few times. The V call is TRBV20-1, the J call TRBJ2-7; 7 bases fit TRBD1. The V gene end was trimmed by 3 bases and the J gene end by 2 bases; junction bases not matched to a gene: 7. Germline CDR1 and CDR2: DFQATT and SNEGSKA (reference sequence). The CDR3 runs 14 residues. In DNA, the CDR3 is TGCAGTGCTAGCCCCCCCACAGGGGCCTACGAGCAGTACTTC. Translation gives CSASPPTGAYEQYF.

The chain is built from TRBV30 and TRBJ2-3; TRBD1 aligns across 9 bases. CDR3 size: 14 residues. Germline CDR1 and CDR2: GTSNPN and SVGIG (reference sequence). The junction had 11 bases not matched to a gene; V was cut back by 1 base and J by 12 bases. The CDR3 region is CAWSGTGEEGPQYF. DNA for the CDR3: TGTGCCTGGAGTGGGACAGGGGAGGAAGGCCCTCAGTATTTT.

V and J are TRBV7-2 and TRBJ2-5, with D hard to call. The CDR3 is 13 amino acids. Germline V gives CDR1 SGHTA, CDR2 FQGNSA. V gave up 5 bases and J gave up 6 bases, with 13 bases separating them. Here the CDR3 DNA reads TGTGCCAGCAGCGTAGATTACGAGAAGACCCAGTACTTC. Translating it yields CASSVDYEKTQYF.

The chain links TRBV25-1 to TRBJ1-2; the D gene is possibly TRBD1 (6 bases). V was cut by 5 bases and J by 2 bases, with 15 bases left in between. The CDR3 has 15 residues. Germline assignment: CDR1 MGHDK and CDR2 SYGVNS. CDR3 region: CASSPDSNINYGYTF. DNA for the CDR3: TGTGCCAGCAGTCCGGACAGCAATATAAACTATGGCTACACCTTC.

The chain links TRBV4-1 to TRBJ1-1, with TRBD1 as a possible D gene (6 bases). CDR1 and CDR2 from the germline V gene are MGHRA and YSYEKL. The CDR3 consists of 15 residues. Between the trimmed V and J ends, which lost 0 bases and 5 bases, there was a span of 13 bases. CDR3 sequence reads: CASSQEWGLGTEAFF. CDR3 bases: TGCGCCAGCAGCCAAGAGTGGGGGCTCGGTACTGAAGCTTTCTTT.

As regards this clonotype: Possible read error: a much larger clone is one base away. J is TRBJ1-2 and V is TRBV7-2; D perhaps matches TRBD1 (5 bases). The CDR3 is made up of 14 amino acids. Germline V CDR1 and CDR2: SGHTA, FQGNSA. CDR3 sequence: CACSWGPGLYGYTF. The CDR3 DNA is TGTGCCTGCAGCTGGGGACCCGGACTCTATGGCTACACCTTC. The full variable domain, with the rest looked up from reference TRBV7-2 and TRBJ1-2, is GAGVSQSPSNKVTEKGKDVELRCDPISGHTALYWYRQSLGQGLEFLIYFQGNSAPDKSGLPSDRFSAERTGGSVSTLTIQRTQQEDSAVYLCACSWGPGLYGYTFGSGTRLTVV.

The genes are TRBV7-2 and TRBJ2-1; 11 bases match TRBD2. CDR1 is SGHTA, CDR2 FQGNSA, per germline. V gave up 4 bases and J gave up 6 bases; unmatched junction bases: 8. CDR3 length: 16 residues. The CDR3 sequence is CASSSLAGLAVNEQFF. Written as DNA, the CDR3 is TGTGCCAGCAGCTCCCTTGCGGGACTAGCGGTCAATGAGCAGTTCTTC.